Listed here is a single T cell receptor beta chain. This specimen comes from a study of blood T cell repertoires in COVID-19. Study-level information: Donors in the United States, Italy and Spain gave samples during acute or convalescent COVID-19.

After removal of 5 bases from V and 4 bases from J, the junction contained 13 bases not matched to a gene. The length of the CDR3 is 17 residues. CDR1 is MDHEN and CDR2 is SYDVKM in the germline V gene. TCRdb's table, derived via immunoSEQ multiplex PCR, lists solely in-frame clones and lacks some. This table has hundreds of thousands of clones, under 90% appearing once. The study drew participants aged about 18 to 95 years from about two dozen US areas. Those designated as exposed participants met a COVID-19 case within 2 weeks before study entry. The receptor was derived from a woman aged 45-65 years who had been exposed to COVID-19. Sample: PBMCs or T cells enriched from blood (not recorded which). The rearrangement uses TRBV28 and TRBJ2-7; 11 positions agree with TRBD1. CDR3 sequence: CASSPNHGTGGDYEQYF. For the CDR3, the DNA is TGTGCCAGCAGTCCAAATCACGGGACAGGGGGGGATTACGAGCAGTACTTC.